Listed below are T cell receptor beta chains from one sample, sequenced in a study of CD8 T cells in Susac syndrome. TCRdb called the immunoSEQ multiplex PCR reads again in MiXCR, with one record for every CDR3 protein. In the table there are about 300,000 distinct CDR3 sequences, 75% to 85% of which are singletons. Material for sequencing was CD8+ T cells from PBMCs. These receptors all stem from a human donor with multiple sclerosis. Each CDR3 is given without its conserved first and last residue.

J | V | CDR3
TRBJ1-1 | TRBV6-2/TRBV6-3 | ASSYSSEFTEAF
TRBJ2-7 | TRBV19 | ASSTRDREDEQY
TRBJ2-7 | TRBV13 | ASSARTRLQQY
TRBJ2-2 | TRBV24-1 | ATSLQGGTGELF
TRBJ2-5 | TRBV5-1 | ASSPSRDRVQGETQY
TRBJ2-1 | TRBV6-2/TRBV6-3 | ASSYPPRIQHNEQF
TRBJ1-2 | TRBV28 | ASSPLVVQYYGYT
TRBJ2-3 | TRBV13 | ASSLVFLERDTQY
TRBJ2-7 | TRBV28 | ASSPSILVEQY
TRBJ2-3 | TRBV4-2 | ASSPEAGGPSGTQY
TRBJ1-1 | TRBV20-1 | SARDYAGPTEAS
TRBJ1-2 | TRBV6-5 | ASSPGRGGYGYT
TRBJ2-7 | TRBV7-9 | ASRHTRTGADEQY
TRBJ2-3 | TRBV21-1 | ASSKGDRVTDTQY
TRBJ2-7 | TRBV20-1 | SATGTGASYEQY
TRBJ1-2 | TRBV3-1 | ASSQDGEVAGDYGYT
TRBJ2-3 | TRBV11-1 | ASSLFQDKTDTQY
TRBJ2-3 | TRBV3-1 | ASSQAGTSGGVFPDTQY
TRBJ2-1 | TRBV7-7 | ASSLHFSENNEQF
TRBJ1-2 | TRBV6-5 | ASSYSGTGDYGYT
TRBJ1-4 | TRBV4-3 | ASSHRPGPSNEKLF
TRBJ2-7 | TRBV5-1 | ASSWLGHYEQY
TRBJ2-7 | TRBV29-1 | SVEDRLSSSYEQY
TRBJ1-1 | TRBV30 | AWSDYSEAF
TRBJ2-2 | TRBV18 | ASSRDDQNTGELF
TRBJ1-1 | TRBV5-1 | ASSLAGSVALNTEAF
TRBJ2-7 | TRBV30 | AWKLAGGSPYEQY
TRBJ1-2 | TRBV4-3 | ASSEDRVSNYGYT
TRBJ1-1 | TRBV7-9 | ASSPGPQTGFHMNTEAF
TRBJ2-1 | TRBV4-3 | ASSQSEARLAGNEQF
TRBJ2-1 | TRBV14 | ASSPTKLAGGGEQF
TRBJ2-5 | TRBV2 | ASRGGHGETQY